One sample yielded the 32 T cell receptor beta chains listed below, sequenced in a study of cytomegalovirus exposure and HLA in healthy donors. Amplification used 60 Vbeta primers and 13 Jbeta primers. Profiling relied on immunoSEQ multiplex PCR, and the TCRdb table lists in-frame clones only, not all of them. The table has some 65,000 clones, 62% seen once; the top ten hold around 2.7%. Material for sequencing was PBMCs. Receptor source: a man aged 30 to 45 in good health and CMV-seronegative.

The rearrangement uses TRBV7-6 and TRBJ2-5; TRBD1 agrees at 7 bases. Losses at the gene ends were 3 bases for V and 2 bases for J; bases not matched to a gene: 3. Germline V gene sequence: CDR1 SGHVS, CDR2 FNYEAQ. The CDR3 has 14 residues. The CDR3 reads CASSFSRGQETQYF. Here the CDR3 DNA reads TGTGCCAGCAGCTTCAGCAGGGGGCAAGAGACCCAGTACTTC.

The gene calls are TRBV5-1 and TRBJ1-5; possible D gene TRBD1, 6 bases. This CDR3 spans 17 amino acids. Trimming took 4 bases from V and 1 from J, leaving 18 bases between them. From germline, CDR1 is SGHRS and CDR2 YFSETQ. CDR3 nucleotide sequence: TGCGCCAGCAGCGAGTCTGTGCGGGGGCAGAGCAATCAGCCCCAGCATTTT. It yields the protein CASSESVRGQSNQPQHF.

The gene calls are TRBV5-6 and TRBJ2-7, with D possibly being TRBD2 (5 bases). Trimming removed 2 bases at V and 12 bases at J, with 12 bases between. The CDR3 covers 11 residues. The germline V gene encodes CDR1 SGHDT and CDR2 YYEEEE. CDR3 DNA sequence: TGTGCCAGCAGCTTATTACTCGAGGGGTACTTC. Protein: CASSLLLEGYF.

The V gene is TRBV6-5, the J gene TRBJ2-3, with 9 bases aligning to TRBD2. Germline lookup yields CDR1 MNHEY and CDR2 SVGAGI. Trimming cost V 0 bases and J 3 bases; bases outside gene matches: 1. This CDR3 is built from 15 residues. The CDR3 sequence: CASSYSTSGTDTQYF. Written as DNA, the CDR3 is TGTGCCAGCAGTTACTCGACTAGCGGAACAGATACGCAGTATTTT.

The chain couples TRBV2 to TRBJ1-1; D may be TRBD1 (5 bases). Trimming left V 1 base short and J 5 bases short, with 14 bases between. This CDR3 is built from 15 residues. From germline, CDR1 is SNHLY and CDR2 FYNNEI. In nucleotides, the CDR3 is TGTGCCAGCAGTGAAGGATTCGGGGGGGTAACTGAAGCTTTCTTT. Protein product: CASSEGFGGVTEAFF. Full variable domain (rest looked up from reference TRBV2 and TRBJ1-1): EPEVTQTPSHQVTQMGQEVILRCVPISNHLYFYWYRQILGQKVEFLVSFYNNEISEKSEIFDDQFSVERPDGSNFTLKIRSTKLEDSAMYFCASSEGFGGVTEAFFGQGTRLTVV.

This chain connects TRBV6-6 to TRBJ1-5; TRBD1 matches at 8 bases. V lost 7 bases and J lost 3; bases outside the gene matches: 8. Germline values: CDR1 MNHNY, CDR2 SVGAGI (reference sequence). This CDR3 has 15 amino acids. The CDR3 DNA reads TGTGCCAGCAACCTAGACAGGGGACTCAATCAGCCCCAGCATTTT. This codes for CASNLDRGLNQPQHF.

V gene TRBV6-7 combines with J gene TRBJ1-2; perhaps TRBD1 as D (6 bases). TRBV6-7 is noted as an ORF with a role that remains uncertain. This CDR3 is built from 15 residues. V lost 5 bases, J lost 7 bases, and 20 bases lay in between. CDR3 protein: CASSPASGGPRGYTF. CDR3 sequence (DNA): TGTGCCAGCAGTCCCGCCTCGGGGGGGCCGCGTGGCTACACCTTC.

The V and J genes are TRBV5-4 and TRBJ2-5; D ambiguous. Looked up from germline, CDR1 is SGHNT and CDR2 is YYREEE (reference sequence). The ends were cut back, 4 bases at V and 4 bases at J, with 20 bases in the middle. CDR3 length: 16 residues. CDR3 amino acids: CASSPLPRFGGETQYF. CDR3 in DNA: TGTGCCAGCAGCCCACTGCCGAGGTTCGGCGGAGAGACCCAGTACTTC.

The V gene is TRBV12-5, the J gene TRBJ2-1; D is undetermined. Looked up from germline, CDR1 is LGHNT and CDR2 is FRNRAP. V was clipped by 3 bases and J by 9 bases, with 9 bases between them. The CDR3 has 12 residues. The CDR3: CASGFPRREQFF. In nucleotides, the CDR3 is TGTGCTAGTGGTTTCCCCAGGCGTGAGCAGTTCTTC. The variable domain in full, with the rest retrieved from reference TRBV12-5 and TRBJ2-1, is DARVTQTPRHKVTEMGQEVTMRCQPILGHNTVFWYRQTMMQGLELLAYFRNRAPLDDSGMPKDRFSAEMPDATLATLKIQPSEPRDSAVYFCASGFPRREQFFGPGTRLTVL.

The chain couples TRBV6-1 to TRBJ2-7; no reliable D call. The CDR3 runs 11 residues. The germline V gene has CDR1 MNHNS and CDR2 SASEGT. The germline V and J ends were trimmed by 4 bases and 6 bases, with 7 bases remaining between them. CDR3 in DNA: TGTGCCAGCAGTGGGCATCGCGAGCAGTACTTC. This gives the protein CASSGHREQYF.

This chain connects TRBV27 to TRBJ1-6, with D maybe TRBD1 (6 bases). Germline V lookup: CDR1 MNHEY, CDR2 SMNVEV (reference sequence). The CDR3 covers 13 residues. The V and J ends lost 2 bases and 9 bases respectively, with 8 bases between them. Here the CDR3 reads CASSLGRGSPLHF. DNA for the CDR3: TGTGCCAGCAGTTTAGGCAGGGGTTCACCCCTCCACTTT.

V and J are TRBV5-1 and TRBJ1-1; the match to TRBD1 covers 10 bases. Unmatched junction bases numbered 8, after V lost 2 bases and J lost 7 bases. The V gene's germline CDR1 is SGHRS and CDR2 YFSETQ. CDR3 size: 15 residues. The CDR3 DNA is TGCGCCAGCAGCTTCTCCGGGACAGGGGTTTTTGAAGCTTTCTTT. Translated: CASSFSGTGVFEAFF.

The chain employs TRBV5-1 and TRBJ2-7; D possibly corresponds to TRBD1 (5 bases). V lost 5 bases and J lost 4, with 13 bases in between. The CDR3 sequence is 13 residues long. Germline V gene data show CDR1 as SGHRS and CDR2 as YFSETQ. For the CDR3, the DNA is TGCGCCAGCAGTGTAGGGGTGGGTTACGAGCAGTACTTC. Translated, it gives CASSVGVGYEQYF. The entire variable domain, with the rest obtained from reference TRBV5-1 and TRBJ2-7, is as follows: KAGVTQTPRYLIKTRGQQVTLSCSPISGHRSVSWYQQTPGQGLQFLFEYFSETQRNKGNFPGRFSGRQFSNSRSEMNVSTLELGDSALYLCASSVGVGYEQYFGPGTRLTVT.

The sample holds a few counts of this clone. This sequence joins TRBV14 and TRBJ1-1, with 7 bases that match TRBD1. The CDR3 loop spans 14 amino acids. Germline CDR1 SGHDN, CDR2 FVKESK. V lost 0 bases, J lost 5 bases, and 3 bases stayed unmatched. CDR3 protein: CASSQDQGVTEAFF. The CDR3 DNA follows: TGTGCCAGCAGCCAAGATCAGGGGGTGACTGAAGCTTTCTTT.

The V and J genes are TRBV6-5 and TRBJ2-3, with 8 bases matching TRBD2. CDR1 is MNHEY and CDR2 is SVGAGI in the germline V gene. The CDR3 contains 15 residues. Trimming at V came to 7 bases and at J to 6 bases, leaving 12 bases not matched to a gene. The CDR3, as DNA: TGTGCCAGCACCCCTCTAGCGGGCCGAGGGGATACGCAGTATTTT. It yields the protein CASTPLAGRGDTQYF.

This clone was picked up one time. The CDR3 here is CAWSVGQGADQPQHF. In DNA, the CDR3 is TGTGCCTGGAGTGTGGGACAGGGGGCCGATCAGCCCCAGCATTTT. This chain uses TRBV30 with TRBJ1-5; 12 bases are a match to TRBD1. The V segment lost 0 bases and the J segment 5 bases; nucleotides outside the gene matches: 2. The CDR3 runs to 15 residues. Per germline, CDR1 GTSNPN and CDR2 SVGIG (reference sequence).

The rearrangement joins TRBV30 to TRBJ2-6; D perhaps matches TRBD2 (7 bases). This CDR3 contains 14 residues. CDR1 GTSNPN and CDR2 SVGIG come from the germline V gene (reference sequence). The ends were cut back, 4 bases at V and 4 bases at J, with 11 bases in the middle. The CDR3 region has the DNA TGTGCCTGGACTCGGGGGGCCGGGGCCAACGTCCTGACTTTC. Translated, it gives CAWTRGAGANVLTF.

This clone was seen more than once but under ten times. The chain carries TRBV5-1 and TRBJ1-6; 10 nucleotides align to TRBD1. With 0 bases clipped from V and 8 bases from J, the junction kept 8 bases outside the gene matches. There are 17 residues in the CDR3. CDR1 is SGHRS, CDR2 YFSETQ, per germline. The CDR3 DNA follows: TGCGCCAGCAGCTTGGCCAGGGGACAGGGGATCCATTCACCCCTCCACTTT. This gives the protein CASSLARGQGIHSPLHF.

This clone has just a few counts. The chain uses TRBV9 and TRBJ2-6, with D hard to call. This CDR3 is 14 amino acids long. Germline V gene lookup returns CDR1 SGDLS and CDR2 YYNGEE. V shed 1 base and J shed 0 bases, with 2 bases lying between them. The CDR3 DNA sequence: TGTGCCAGCAGCGTATACTCTGGGGCCAACGTCCTGACTTTC. Translated, it gives CASSVYSGANVLTF.

The chain couples TRBV14 to TRBJ2-7, with 10 bases lining up with TRBD1. Trimming took 7 bases from V and 6 from J; bases not matched to a gene: 12. The CDR3 length is 15 residues. Germline CDR1 and CDR2: SGHDN and FVKESK. The CDR3 region is CASTKTGGAGSEQYF. The CDR3 DNA follows: TGTGCCAGCACCAAGACAGGGGGCGCAGGTTCCGAGCAGTACTTC.

The chain is built from TRBV19 and TRBJ1-5; D uncertain. Germline-derived CDR1 and CDR2 are LNHDA and SQIVND (reference sequence). The CDR3 is 12 residues long. V lost 5 bases, J lost 6 bases, and 8 bases lay in between. The CDR3 loop reads CASSSFGQPQHF. CDR3 coding DNA: TGTGCCAGTAGTTCGTTCGGTCAGCCCCAGCATTTT.

This clone was seen only a few times. The V gene is TRBV14, the J gene TRBJ1-4; 8 nucleotides align to TRBD1. CDR3 length: 14 amino acids. CDR1 is SGHDN, CDR2 FVKESK, per germline. V shed 4 bases and J 8 bases; nucleotides not matched to a gene: 6. This CDR3 reads CASSPSRDREKLFF. The DNA for the CDR3 is TGTGCCAGCAGCCCTAGCCGGGACAGGGAAAAACTGTTTTTT.

This chain connects TRBV7-6 to TRBJ2-5; TRBD1 matches 9 bases. V lost 2 bases to trimming and J lost 7 bases; unmatched junction nucleotides: 5. Germline V gene lookup returns CDR1 SGHVS and CDR2 FNYEAQ. This CDR3 has 14 residues. The CDR3 DNA reads TGTGCCAGCAGCTTACGGACAGGGGTGTCGACCCAGTACTTC. Translated, it gives CASSLRTGVSTQYF.

This rearrangement joins TRBV6-5 to TRBJ2-1, with 15 bases aligning to TRBD2. CDR3 size: 14 residues. Germline V CDR1 and CDR2: MNHEY, SVGAGI. J was trimmed by 8 bases and V by 7 bases; bases with no gene match: 3. The CDR3 nucleotides read TGTGCCAGCAACGGACTAGCGGGGGGGCATGAGCAGTTCTTC. This encodes CASNGLAGGHEQFF.

This chain uses TRBV30 with TRBJ2-3, with D possibly TRBD1 on 8 matching bases. The CDR3 extends over 14 amino acids. V was clipped by 5 bases and J by 4 bases, with 16 bases between them. Germline V gene data show CDR1 as GTSNPN and CDR2 as SVGIG (reference sequence). In nucleotides, the CDR3 is TGTGCCTGGGGAGGACAGGGAGGGTCAGATACGCAGTATTTT. Protein: CAWGGQGGSDTQYF. The whole variable domain, remainder taken from reference TRBV30 and TRBJ2-3, is SQTIHQWPATLVQPVGSPLSLECTVEGTSNPNLYWYRQAAGRGLQLLFYSVGIGQISSEVPQNLSASRPQDRQFILSSKKLLLSDSGFYLCAWGGQGGSDTQYFGPGTRLTVL.

This clone has just a few counts. The genes are TRBV5-1 and TRBJ2-7; TRBD1 agrees at 12 bases. The CDR3 is made up of 14 amino acids. Germline V gene sequence: CDR1 SGHRS, CDR2 YFSETQ. Trimming removed 3 bases from V and 7 bases from J; junction bases left unmatched: 5. For the CDR3, the DNA is TGCGCCAGCAGCTCCCGGGACAGGGGGCGTGAGCAGTACTTC. Encoded protein: CASSSRDRGREQYF.

V usage is TRBV18 and J usage is TRBJ1-2; 9 bases are a match to TRBD1. In germline, CDR1 is KGHSH, CDR2 LQKENI. This CDR3 is built from 15 residues. J was trimmed by 5 bases and V by 3 bases; bases with no gene match: 7. The CDR3 DNA is TGTGCCAGCTCACCCCTCGGGGACAGGGATTATGGCTACACCTTC. Translation: CASSPLGDRDYGYTF.

The chain has TRBV27 and TRBJ1-2, with D uncertain. The CDR3 is 12 residues long. Germline CDR1 and CDR2: MNHEY and SMNVEV (reference sequence). The germline V and J ends were trimmed by 5 bases and 7 bases, with 11 bases remaining between them. This CDR3 reads CASSLPYFGYTF. The CDR3 bases are TGTGCCAGCAGTCTACCTTATTTTGGCTACACCTTC.

The chain carries TRBV4-1 and TRBJ2-3, with 12 nucleotides matching TRBD2. This CDR3 has 19 amino acids. J was trimmed by 2 bases and V by 0 bases; bases with no gene match: 9. Germline CDR1 is MGHRA and CDR2 is YSYEKL. The CDR3 DNA is TGCGCCAGCAGCCAAGAGGAGGTACTAGCGGGGGGACCCACAGATACGCAGTATTTT. This codes for CASSQEEVLAGGPTDTQYF.

This rearrangement joins TRBV18 to TRBJ2-1; 8 bases line up with TRBD2. J lost 6 bases, V lost 2 bases, and 6 bases had no gene match. The CDR3 contains 15 residues. Per the germline V gene, CDR1 is KGHSH and CDR2 is LQKENI. CDR3 region: CASSPGGGPSNEQFF. The CDR3 DNA reads TGTGCCAGCTCACCAGGCGGGGGGCCTTCCAATGAGCAGTTCTTC.

The count of this clone is one. The genes are TRBV30 and TRBJ1-2; TRBD1 is a possible D gene (5 bases). Germline lookup yields CDR1 GTSNPN and CDR2 SVGIG (reference sequence). The CDR3 is 12 amino acids. V was trimmed by 3 bases and J by 7 bases, leaving 12 bases between them. CDR3 bases: TGTGCCTGGAGCGCTGGGGCGTCTGGCTACACCTTC. Protein product: CAWSAGASGYTF.

The chain has TRBV29-1 and TRBJ2-1, with TRBD2 matching over 7 bases. From germline, CDR1 is SQVTM and CDR2 ANQGSEA. This CDR3 spans 14 amino acids. V lost 3 bases and J lost 0; bases outside the gene matches: 2. This CDR3 reads CSVEWGGSYNEQFF. CDR3 DNA: TGCAGCGTTGAGTGGGGGGGCTCCTACAATGAGCAGTTCTTC.